The 6 T cell receptor beta chains below come from one sample, sequenced in a study of neurological immune-mediated disorders. TCRdb reprocessed the 5' RACE reads with MiXCR, giving one entry per CDR3 protein. There are more than 70,000 distinct CDR3 sequences in the sample; 9% to 12% occur only once, and 1.8% lies in the top ten. The sequencing input was PBMCs. All receptors derive from a man aged 40-49 years in good health.

This clonotype was observed at least ten times. CDR3 sequence: CSARGPEGNYEQYF. The CDR3 DNA reads as TGCAGTGCTAGGGGTCCGGAGGGAAACTACGAGCAGTACTTC. This chain connects TRBV20-1 to TRBJ2-7; D perhaps matches TRBD2 (6 bases). Germline CDR1 DFQATT, CDR2 SNEGSKA (reference sequence). The V end lost 3 bases, the J end lost 3 bases, and 15 bases lay between the germline ends. The CDR3 totals 14 residues.

For this clonotype: One base away lies a much larger clone, so this may be a sequencing read error. CDR3 in amino acids: CASLDRDVDEQYF. CDR3 in DNA: TGCGCCAGCCTGGACAGGGACGTCGACGAGCAGTACTTC. The rearrangement uses TRBV10-2 and TRBJ2-7, with 8 bases identical to TRBD1. V trimming: 8 bases; J trimming: 5 bases; junction bases outside the gene matches: 8. The CDR3 is made up of 13 amino acids. Germline loops: CDR1 WSHSY, CDR2 SAAADI.

This clonotype has a count of ten or more. CDR3 sequence: CASSRPSSSYEQYF. CDR3 nucleotide sequence: TGTGCCAGCAGTAGGCCGAGTAGCTCCTACGAGCAGTACTTC. This chain joins TRBV6-5 and TRBJ2-7, with D unclear. This CDR3 has 14 residues. Trimming pared 5 bases from V and 0 bases from J, leaving 11 bases between. Germline V gene data show CDR1 as MNHEY and CDR2 as SVGAGI.

The chain links TRBV19 to TRBJ2-6, with 9 nucleotides matching TRBD1. This CDR3 has 17 amino acids. Per the germline V gene, CDR1 is LNHDA and CDR2 is SQIVND (reference sequence). Trimming at V came to 4 bases and at J to 1 base, leaving 5 bases not matched to a gene. The CDR3 nucleotides are TGTGCCAGTAGTAACGGACAGGGGCTATCTGGGGCCAACGTCCTGACTTTC. This translates into CASSNGQGLSGANVLTF.

This clonotype occurred a few times. The V call is TRBV24-1, the J call TRBJ2-3; 7 bases fit TRBD2. This CDR3 comprises 13 residues. Germline V CDR1 and CDR2: KGHDR, SFDVKD. V lost 9 bases to trimming and J lost 6 bases; unmatched junction nucleotides: 8. CDR3 DNA sequence: TGTGCCACCTCGACTAGCTGGGCGGATACGCAGTATTTT. This codes for CATSTSWADTQYF.

At least ten counts were recorded for this clonotype. The chain couples TRBV11-2 to TRBJ2-7; 7 nucleotides agree with TRBD2. V trimming: 5 bases; J trimming: 2 bases; junction bases outside the gene matches: 3. Per germline, CDR1 SGHAT and CDR2 FQNNGV. This CDR3 is 13 amino acids long. CDR3 amino acids: CASSAGLAYEQYF. CDR3 bases: TGTGCCAGCAGCGCCGGACTAGCCTACGAGCAGTACTTC.